This entry features one TCR beta chain sequence. What it binds is unknown. The data are from a study of cytomegalovirus exposure and HLA in healthy donors. Overall study findings and caveats: Most observed TCR sequences were rare, whereas some public TCRs were detected in many donors. A few of the chains that were CMV-associated were confirmed in vitro to be specific for CMV antigens. Clusters of TCRs from the first cohort tended to co-occur in the 90 to 150 validation repertoires (as a later analysis found).

Method: immunoSEQ multiplex PCR; TCRdb's copy keeps in-frame clones and lacks some. The sample has approximately 59,000 clones; about 91% are singletons. The CDR3 totals 18 residues. V lost 0 bases to trimming and J lost 1 base; unmatched junction nucleotides: 7. Per germline, CDR1 SGHAT and CDR2 FQNNGV. The specimen sequenced was PBMCs. The chain combines TRBV11-2 with TRBJ2-2, with 8 bases matching TRBD2. This receptor was obtained from a man aged 18 to 29 in good health and CMV-seropositive. CDR3 region: CASSLDMGTSGNTGELFF. CDR3 coding DNA: TGTGCCAGCAGCTTAGACATGGGCACTAGCGGGAACACCGGGGAGCTGTTTTTT.